The 32 T cell receptor beta chains presented below share a single source sample, sequenced in a study of cytomegalovirus exposure and HLA in healthy donors. PCR primers comprised 60 Vbeta and 13 Jbeta primers. Clones were read by immunoSEQ multiplex PCR, and TCRdb kept only the in-frame ones, dropping some. Its clone listing holds tens of thousands of clones. Sample: PBMCs. The receptor set was obtained from a man between 35 and 55 years old in good health and CMV-seronegative.

J is TRBJ2-5 and V is TRBV7-2; 7 bases match TRBD1. Germline trimming cut 5 bases from V and 5 bases from J; bases unmatched to any gene: 14. The germline V gene has CDR1 SGHTA and CDR2 FQGNSA. The CDR3 is 16 residues long. The CDR3 protein is CASSPPGQAGRETQYF. In nucleotides, the CDR3 is TGTGCCAGCAGCCCCCCCGGACAGGCCGGAAGGGAGACCCAGTACTTC.

The chain combines TRBV9 with TRBJ2-3, with 13 nucleotides matching TRBD2. CDR1 SGDLS and CDR2 YYNGEE come from the germline V gene. The CDR3 is 18 residues long. Unmatched junction bases numbered 14, after V lost 3 bases and J lost 7 bases. The CDR3: CASSGPGTSGEPTYTQYF. Written as DNA, the CDR3 is TGTGCCAGCAGCGGACCCGGGACTAGCGGGGAGCCGACATATACGCAGTATTTT.

This sequence joins TRBV5-5 and TRBJ1-6, with 8 nucleotides matching TRBD1. The V and J ends lost 4 bases and 9 bases, in that order; junction bases with no gene match: 9. Germline CDR1 reads SGHKS; CDR2 reads YYEKEE (reference sequence). This CDR3 is 15 amino acids long. The CDR3: CASSLGQGVGSPLHF. CDR3 coding DNA: TGTGCCAGCAGCCTAGGACAGGGTGTAGGTTCACCCCTCCACTTT.

This chain joins TRBV29-1 and TRBJ1-5; 8 bases fit TRBD1. Losses at the gene ends were 7 bases for V and 5 bases for J; bases not matched to a gene: 7. Germline CDR1 SQVTM, CDR2 ANQGSEA. CDR3 length: 13 residues. The chain's CDR3 is CSAGTGRDQPQHF. The CDR3 bases are TGCAGCGCTGGGACAGGAAGAGATCAGCCCCAGCATTTT.

This chain links TRBV18 with TRBJ1-1, with D maybe TRBD1 (5 bases). Trimming removed 0 bases at V and 4 bases at J, with 12 bases between. CDR1 is KGHSH and CDR2 is LQKENI in the germline V gene. The CDR3 is 15 amino acids. CDR3 in DNA: TGTGCCAGCTCACCACCGGGGAGGGGTGGCACTGAAGCTTTCTTT. This translates into CASSPPGRGGTEAFF.

The chain recombines TRBV7-9 with TRBJ2-7, with no clear D. V was trimmed by 6 bases and J by 2 bases, leaving 8 bases between them. The CDR3 extends over 12 amino acids. The germline gives CDR1 SEHNR, CDR2 FQNEAQ (reference sequence). CDR3 DNA: TGTGCCAGCAGTTCAGGCGCCTACGAGCAGTACTTC. Protein: CASSSGAYEQYF. Full variable domain (rest looked up from reference TRBV7-9 and TRBJ2-7): DTGVSQNPRHKITKRGQNVTFRCDPISEHNRLYWYRQTLGQGPEFLTYFQNEAQLEKSRLLSDRFSAERPKGSFSTLEIQRTEQGDSAMYLCASSSGAYEQYFGPGTRLTVT.

The chain recombines TRBV7-3 with TRBJ2-2; 15 positions match TRBD2. Germline CDR1 and CDR2: SGHTA and FQGTGA. V dropped 5 bases and J dropped 6; count of bases not matched to a gene: 7. The length of the CDR3 is 17 residues. Here the CDR3 reads CASSPRTSGGVAGELFF. The CDR3 coding sequence is TGTGCCAGCAGCCCCAGGACTAGCGGGGGGGTAGCCGGGGAGCTGTTTTTT. The variable domain in full, completed from reference TRBV7-3 and TRBJ2-2, reads GAGVSQTPSNKVTEKGKYVELRCDPISGHTALYWYRQSLGQGPEFLIYFQGTGAADDSGLPNDRFFAVRPEGSVSTLKIQRTERGDSAVYLCASSPRTSGGVAGELFFGEGSRLTVL.

The J gene is TRBJ1-5, the V gene TRBV28; 7 bases are a match to TRBD1. Germline assignment: CDR1 MDHEN and CDR2 SYDVKM. CDR3 size: 18 residues. The trim removed 3 bases at V and 1 base at J, leaving 12 bases unmatched. In DNA, the CDR3 is TGTGCCAGCAGTTTGGCTCCTGACAGGGCTAGAAGCAATCAGCCCCAGCATTTT. Residues: CASSLAPDRARSNQPQHF.

The chain links TRBV5-1 to TRBJ2-1, with 10 bases fitting TRBD2. Germline V gives CDR1 SGHRS, CDR2 YFSETQ. V was pared by 4 bases and J by 4 bases, with 5 bases of the junction left unmatched. This CDR3 is 15 amino acids long. The CDR3 reads CASSTSGEIYNEQFF. The CDR3 DNA reads TGCGCCAGCAGCACTAGCGGGGAGATATACAATGAGCAGTTCTTC.

The J gene is TRBJ2-2, the V gene TRBV30; D is possibly TRBD1 (5 bases). CDR1 GTSNPN and CDR2 SVGIG come from the germline V gene (reference sequence). The V gene lost 5 bases and the J gene lost 6 bases, with 13 bases spanning the gap. The CDR3 is 13 amino acids. CDR3 DNA: TGTGCCTGGCAGACAGTTCCGGCCGGGGAGCTGTTTTTT. Translation: CAWQTVPAGELFF.

This sequence joins TRBV7-2 and TRBJ2-7, with 7 bases aligning to TRBD1. From germline, CDR1 is SGHTA and CDR2 FQGNSA. V shed 5 bases, J shed 2 bases, and the junction held 6 bases outside the gene matches. This CDR3 contains 14 residues. The DNA for the CDR3 is TGTGCCAGCAGCCGTGGGGACAGAACCTACGAGCAGTACTTC. Translating gives CASSRGDRTYEQYF.

This sequence joins TRBV6-6 and TRBJ1-1; no firm D call. Germline CDR1 MNHNY, CDR2 SVGAGI (reference sequence). CDR3 length: 15 amino acids. V was trimmed by 5 bases and J by 6 bases, leaving 19 bases between them. The CDR3 DNA reads TGTGCCAGCAGTAACCTCCTCAAGGGAGGGTCTGAAGCTTTCTTT. This gives the protein CASSNLLKGGSEAFF.

The chain recombines TRBV18 with TRBJ2-5; D ambiguous. The CDR3 has 13 residues. Germline CDR1 is KGHSH and CDR2 is LQKENI. The V and J ends lost 3 bases and 5 bases respectively, with 10 bases between them. The chain's CDR3 is CASSPSRRETQYF. CDR3 sequence (DNA): TGTGCCAGCTCACCGTCACGGCGGGAGACCCAGTACTTC.

CDR3 nucleotides: TGTGCCAGCAGCAGAGCGGGGGGGAGTGCCGGGGAGCTGTTTTTT. This translates into CASSRAGGSAGELFF. V usage is TRBV2 and J usage is TRBJ2-2; TRBD2 matches 10 bases. Germline CDR1 reads SNHLY; CDR2 reads FYNNEI. J was trimmed by 6 bases and V by 6 bases; bases with no gene match: 7. The CDR3 is 15 residues long. Combining the CDR3 with reference TRBV2 and TRBJ2-2 gives the whole variable domain EPEVTQTPSHQVTQMGQEVILRCVPISNHLYFYWYRQILGQKVEFLVSFYNNEISEKSEIFDDQFSVERPDGSNFTLKIRSTKLEDSAMYFCASSRAGGSAGELFFGEGSRLTVL.

V gene TRBV19 combines with J gene TRBJ1-6; 10 nucleotides line up with TRBD1. CDR3 length: 16 residues. Per germline, CDR1 LNHDA and CDR2 SQIVND (reference sequence). With V trimmed by 7 bases and J by 6 bases, 9 bases remained unmatched. CDR3 protein: CASNPSRDRGNSPLHF. The CDR3 DNA is TGTGCCAGTAACCCGAGCCGGGACAGGGGTAATTCACCCCTCCACTTT.

The rearrangement links TRBV9 to TRBJ2-5; 7 bases match TRBD1. The V gene end was trimmed by 1 base and the J gene end by 1 base; junction bases not matched to a gene: 1. Germline V gene sequence: CDR1 SGDLS, CDR2 YYNGEE. CDR3 length: 14 amino acids. The CDR3 region has the DNA TGTGCCAGCAGCGTATCAGGGGGCCAAGAGACCCAGTACTTC. It yields the protein CASSVSGGQETQYF.

The CDR3 sequence is CASSSAGQDGDTIYF. DNA for the CDR3: TGTGCCAGCAGTTCCGCGGGTCAGGACGGGGACACCATATATTTT. J is TRBJ1-3 and V is TRBV28; D gene ambiguous. This CDR3 spans 15 amino acids. The germline V gene encodes CDR1 MDHEN and CDR2 SYDVKM. The V gene lost 4 bases and the J gene lost 8 bases, with 18 bases spanning the gap.

V and J are TRBV28 and TRBJ1-5, with D possibly matching TRBD1 (6 bases). Per the germline V gene, CDR1 is MDHEN and CDR2 is SYDVKM. This CDR3 is 16 amino acids long. The ends were cut back, 3 bases at V and 6 bases at J, with 18 bases in the middle. CDR3 sequence (DNA): TGTGCCAGCAGTTTGAGTTTTGGCAGGGGTTTTCAGCCCCAGCATTTT. It is translated as CASSLSFGRGFQPQHF.

V gene TRBV6-1 combines with J gene TRBJ2-7; 9 bases map to TRBD2. CDR3 length: 14 residues. Looked up from germline, CDR1 is MNHNS and CDR2 is SASEGT. Unmatched junction bases numbered 4, after V lost 4 bases and J lost 3 bases. CDR3 bases: TGTGCCAGCAGTGGCGGGGGGGTTGGCTACGAGCAGTACTTC. The encoded protein is CASSGGGVGYEQYF.

The chain uses TRBV5-1 and TRBJ2-2, with D perhaps matching TRBD2 (6 bases). The CDR3 consists of 15 residues. V gave up 5 bases and J gave up 4 bases, with 15 bases separating them. Germline-derived CDR1 and CDR2 are SGHRS and YFSETQ. The CDR3 is CASRRVQEGTGELFF. CDR3 sequence (DNA): TGCGCCAGCAGACGGGTTCAGGAGGGCACCGGGGAGCTGTTTTTT.

The rearrangement joins TRBV28 to TRBJ1-5; D not resolved. The CDR3 totals 14 residues. Germline V gene data show CDR1 as MDHEN and CDR2 as SYDVKM. V shed 3 bases and J shed 0 bases, with 6 bases lying between them. In DNA, the CDR3 is TGTGCCAGCAGTTTTTTATCTAGCAATCAGCCCCAGCATTTT. Translated, it gives CASSFLSSNQPQHF.

The J gene is TRBJ2-5, the V gene TRBV5-6; 7 bases line up with TRBD1. V trimming: 4 bases; J trimming: 5 bases; junction bases outside the gene matches: 5. The CDR3 is 13 residues long. Germline V gene sequence: CDR1 SGHDT, CDR2 YYEEEE. The CDR3 sequence is CASSGDSLETQYF. The CDR3 coding sequence is TGTGCCAGCAGCGGGGACAGTCTCGAGACCCAGTACTTC.

The chain couples TRBV7-9 to TRBJ2-5; 9 bases match TRBD1. Losses at the gene ends were 4 bases for V and 1 base for J; bases not matched to a gene: 7. Germline V lookup: CDR1 SEHNR, CDR2 FQNEAQ (reference sequence). The CDR3 is made up of 16 amino acids. The CDR3 DNA is TGTGCCAGCAGCTCCTGGACAGGGGCGACCCAAGAGACCCAGTACTTC. Amino acids: CASSSWTGATQETQYF.

The rearrangement uses TRBV19 and TRBJ2-7, with D perhaps TRBD2 (6 bases). The CDR3 covers 14 residues. Per germline, CDR1 LNHDA and CDR2 SQIVND (reference sequence). With 3 bases removed from V and 2 bases from J, the gap between germline ends came to 11 bases. The CDR3 loop reads CASSIQWGAYEQYF. CDR3 nucleotide sequence: TGTGCCAGTAGTATTCAGTGGGGGGCCTACGAGCAGTACTTC.

This chain links TRBV6-5 with TRBJ2-3; TRBD1 matches at 7 bases. The CDR3 is 15 amino acids. The germline gives CDR1 MNHEY, CDR2 SVGAGI. The V segment lost 1 base and the J segment 2 bases; nucleotides outside the gene matches: 3. This CDR3 reads CASSYFGQVTDTQYF. The CDR3, as DNA: TGTGCCAGCAGTTACTTCGGACAGGTCACAGATACGCAGTATTTT.

The gene calls are TRBV28 and TRBJ2-7, with 9 bases fitting TRBD1. Germline trimming cut 5 bases from V and 3 bases from J; bases unmatched to any gene: 11. The CDR3 loop spans 16 amino acids. Per germline, CDR1 MDHEN and CDR2 SYDVKM. The CDR3 region has the DNA TGTGCCAGCAGTCTCCAGGGGACAGGGCACGACTACGAGCAGTACTTC. Translation gives CASSLQGTGHDYEQYF.

The CDR3 loop reads CASATSADSTDTQYF. CDR3 bases: TGTGCCAGTGCCACTAGCGCGGATAGCACAGATACGCAGTATTTT. The rearrangement uses TRBV19 and TRBJ2-3; the match to TRBD2 covers 7 bases. The CDR3 runs 15 residues. Germline V CDR1 and CDR2: LNHDA, SQIVND (reference sequence). Unmatched junction bases numbered 8, after V lost 8 bases and J lost 0 bases.

In nucleotides, the CDR3 is TGTGCCAGCAGCTTAGATGCAGGGGTGAATGAAAAACTGTTTTTT. Residues: CASSLDAGVNEKLFF. V is TRBV7-9 and J is TRBJ1-4, with D possibly matching TRBD1 (6 bases). Germline V gene sequence: CDR1 SEHNR, CDR2 FQNEAQ (reference sequence). The CDR3 contains 15 residues. V lost 1 base to trimming and J lost 5 bases, with 11 bases between them.

The chain links TRBV30 to TRBJ2-7; 11 nucleotides line up with TRBD1. Germline V gene sequence: CDR1 GTSNPN, CDR2 SVGIG (reference sequence). V shed 5 bases and J 2 bases; nucleotides not matched to a gene: 5. There are 14 residues in the CDR3. CDR3 DNA sequence: TGTGCCTGGGGACCGGGACAGGGGGCCTACGAGCAGTACTTC. Its translation: CAWGPGQGAYEQYF.

The V gene is TRBV7-9, the J gene TRBJ1-6, with D possibly matching TRBD1 (6 bases). CDR1 SEHNR and CDR2 FQNEAQ come from the germline V gene (reference sequence). This CDR3 region has 14 residues. Trimming shortened V by 5 bases and J by 10 bases, and 15 bases separated the two germline ends. DNA for the CDR3: TGTGCCAGCAGCCCCGAGACAGGACAATCACCCCTCCACTTT. This translates into CASSPETGQSPLHF.

The chain is built from TRBV5-1 and TRBJ1-4; D call uncertain. The CDR3 is 12 amino acids. Germline CDR1 reads SGHRS; CDR2 reads YFSETQ. Trimming removed 5 bases at V and 14 bases at J, with 16 bases between. CDR3 region: CASSKQEGRLFF. The CDR3 DNA reads as TGCGCCAGCAGTAAGCAGGAAGGTCGGCTGTTTTTT.

V gene TRBV29-1 combines with J gene TRBJ1-5, with 8 bases fitting TRBD1. V gave up 5 bases and J gave up 3 bases; unmatched junction bases: 6. This CDR3 region has 14 residues. The germline gives CDR1 SQVTM, CDR2 ANQGSEA. The DNA for the CDR3 is TGCAGCGTTACCCAGGGGGCAGACAATCAGCCCCAGCATTTT. It specifies CSVTQGADNQPQHF.